This is a list of T cell receptor beta chains from one sample in a study of shared clonotypes between healthy human individuals. Repertoires were generated with immunoSEQ multiplex PCR, while TCRdb's copy carries only in-frame clones and drops some. This sample has about 1 million clones; around 76% occur once, and the top ten carry 1.4%. Sequencing was performed on memory CD4+ T cells sorted from blood. Receptors were obtained from a man younger than 35 in good health. The CDR3 runs from the conserved cysteine through the conserved F or W. A D gene is named only where the DNA matches it firmly. Size tells how often a clone was seen (once, few, many) or the class of an expanded clone, and some rows leave it out.

j_call | clone_size | v_call | d_call | cdr3_nt | cdr3_aa
TRBJ2-3 | . | TRBV6-5 | . | TGTGCCAGCAGGGACTACTCCAGCACAGATACGCAGTATTTT | CASRDYSSTDTQYF
TRBJ2-3 | . | TRBV7-9 | TRBD1 | TGTGCCAGCAGCCCGAAAGACGGACAGGACCGCACAGATACGCAGTATTTT | CASSPKDGQDRTDTQYF
TRBJ1-4 | . | TRBV6-1 | TRBD1 | TGTGCCAGCAGTGAATTCGGACAGGGGTCAACTAATGAAAAACTGTTTTTT | CASSEFGQGSTNEKLFF
TRBJ2-2 | few | TRBV6-6 | . | TGTGCCAGCAGTCCCTGGGACACCGGGGAGCTGTTTTTT | CASSPWDTGELFF
TRBJ2-7 | . | TRBV7-2 | TRBD1 | TGTGCCAGCAGCTTAGTAAAGGGGGCAGCAAACGAGCAGTACTTC | CASSLVKGAANEQYF
TRBJ1-5 | . | TRBV6-1 | . | TGTGCCAGCAGTGCCGAATTCAATCAGCCCCAGCATTTT | CASSAEFNQPQHF
TRBJ1-2 | . | TRBV10-3 | TRBD1 | TGTGCCATCAGGCCCGGGGACAGGGGATATGGCTACACCTTC | CAIRPGDRGYGYTF
TRBJ1-5 | few | TRBV19 | . | TGTGCCAGTAGACAGGGAGGCAATCAGCCCCAGCATTTT | CASRQGGNQPQHF
TRBJ1-1 | . | TRBV21-1 | . | TGTGCCAGCAGTCCATTTTACGACAGGCTGGGGGACACTGAAGCTTTCTTT | CASSPFYDRLGDTEAFF
TRBJ1-6 | . | TRBV18 | TRBD1 | TGTGCCAGCTCACCCCGACAGGGCCAAAATTCACCCCTCCACTTT | CASSPRQGQNSPLHF
TRBJ2-2 | . | TRBV5-1 | . | TGCGCCAGCAGCCCCAGGACTGCCTCGAACACCGGGGAGCTGTTTTTT | CASSPRTASNTGELFF
TRBJ2-1 | . | TRBV5-4 | . | TGTGCCAGCAGCTTAGGCGGGTTCACCTACAATGAGCAGTTCTTC | CASSLGGFTYNEQFF
TRBJ1-2 | once | TRBV7-8 | . | TGTGCCAGCAGCCCGGGCACAGTTTATGGCTACACCTTC | CASSPGTVYGYTF
TRBJ2-2 | few | TRBV7-2 | . | TGTGCCAGCAGCCTTCGATTTATGGGACAAAACACCGGGGAGCTGTTTTTT | CASSLRFMGQNTGELFF
TRBJ1-2 | . | TRBV19 | . | TGTGCCAGTAGTCTCAGAAAACCTGAGGACTATGGCTACACCTTC | CASSLRKPEDYGYTF
TRBJ1-5 | . | TRBV18 | TRBD1 | TGTGCCAGCTCTAACCGGGACAGCGGCAATCAGCCCCAGCATTTT | CASSNRDSGNQPQHF
TRBJ2-7 | . | TRBV7-2 | TRBD1 | TGTGCCAGCGTCTTTCAGGGACAGAACTACGAGCAGTACTTC | CASVFQGQNYEQYF
TRBJ2-3 | many | TRBV7-6 | TRBD2 | TGTGCCAGCAGCTTAGATGCGGGAGGATCTACAGATACGCAGTATTTT | CASSLDAGGSTDTQYF
TRBJ2-5 | . | TRBV19 | . | TGTGCCAGTAGTATAGGGCATCGGGCAGTCAACCAAGAGACCCAGTACTTC | CASSIGHRAVNQETQYF
TRBJ2-1 | . | TRBV10-3 | TRBD2 | TGTGCCATCAAATGGACTAGCGGGGCTTACAATGAGCAGTTCTTC | CAIKWTSGAYNEQFF
TRBJ2-5 | . | TRBV2 | . | TGTGCCAGCAGTGTTACGGGACCGAGCCCGAAAGAGACCCAGTACTTC | CASSVTGPSPKETQYF
TRBJ1-3 | . | TRBV6-1 | . | TGTGCCAGCAGTGAATTGGGGAAGGCTCTTGGAAACACCATATATTTT | CASSELGKALGNTIYF
TRBJ1-3 | once | TRBV10-3 | . | TGTGCCATGGAGGGGCCCTCTGGAAACACCATATATTTT | CAMEGPSGNTIYF
TRBJ1-6 | . | TRBV13 | TRBD1 | TGTGCCAGCAGCCTGCTCAACTTCCCGGGACAGGGAGTAAGCTCCTATAATTCACCCCTCCACTTT | CASSLLNFPGQGVSSYNSPLHF
TRBJ1-5 | . | TRBV5-6 | TRBD1 | TGTGCCAGCAGCAGCTGGTCGGGGACAGGTCCCCAGCATTTT | CASSSWSGTGPQHF
TRBJ1-6 | . | TRBV7-8 | . | TGTGCCAGCAGCTTAAGGGTAGAGAATTCACCCCTCCACTTT | CASSLRVENSPLHF
TRBJ2-5 | . | TRBV5-4 | TRBD2 | TGTGCCAGCAGCTCCGGGACTAGCGGGGGGTGGGAGACCCAGTACTTC | CASSSGTSGGWETQYF
TRBJ2-5 | . | TRBV5-6 | . | TGTGCCAGCAGCTTGCTCGGAGGTACCCAGTACTTC | CASSLLGGTQYF
TRBJ2-5 | . | TRBV2 | . | TGTGCCAGCAGTGAAGGGGGCCTGGGCAAACGGGAGGAGACCCAGTACTTC | CASSEGGLGKREETQYF
TRBJ1-2 | . | TRBV19 | TRBD1 | TGTGCCAGTAGCTCACACGGACAGGGGGGCGATGGCTACACCTTC | CASSSHGQGGDGYTF
TRBJ1-1 | . | TRBV28 | . | TGTGCCAGCAGTTTAATTGGAGGGTACACTGAAGCTTTCTTT | CASSLIGGYTEAFF
TRBJ1-4 | . | TRBV6-1 | . | TGTGCCAGCAGTGATCCGGCCCGGGAGACCAGGGGAAAACTGTTTTTT | CASSDPARETRGKLFF
TRBJ1-1 | . | TRBV18 | . | TGTGCCAGCTCACCCAGGGTAAACACTGAAGCTTTCTTT | CASSPRVNTEAFF
TRBJ2-5 | once | TRBV6-5 | TRBD1 | TGTGCCAGCAGTCCCCATACAGGGGGGGAGACCCAGTACTTC | CASSPHTGGETQYF
TRBJ2-1 | . | TRBV11-2 | TRBD2 | TGTGCCAGCAGCTTAGATGCTAGCGGGGGGGTTCAGTTCTTC | CASSLDASGGVQFF
TRBJ1-1 | few | TRBV30 | TRBD1 | TGTGCCTGGAGTGTTGGCAAAGGGGGCAACACTGAAGCTTTCTTT | CAWSVGKGGNTEAFF
TRBJ1-4 | many | TRBV4-1 | . | TGCGCCAGCAGCCAAGATAACAAGGGTAATGAAAAACTGTTTTTT | CASSQDNKGNEKLFF
TRBJ2-7 | . | TRBV28 | . | TGTGCCAGCAGTCCACCACCCCAGGGGGGGGAGAACTACGAGCAGTACTTC | CASSPPPQGGENYEQYF
TRBJ1-5 | . | TRBV5-8 | TRBD1 | TGTGCCAGCAGCTTGAGAGGGGGCGCATATCAGCCCCAGCATTTT | CASSLRGGAYQPQHF
TRBJ1-4 | . | TRBV6-5 | TRBD1 | TGTGCCAGCAGGGACAGGGGAATCGATGAAAAACTGTTTTTT | CASRDRGIDEKLFF
TRBJ2-2 | . | TRBV4-3 | . | TGCGCCAGCAGCCAAGATTGGATGAACACCGGGGAGCTGTTTTTT | CASSQDWMNTGELFF
TRBJ1-1 | . | TRBV7-2 | . | TGTGCCAGCAGCTTTACCGACGCGAACACTGAAGCTTTCTTT | CASSFTDANTEAFF
TRBJ2-2 | . | TRBV7-3 | TRBD2 | TGTGCCAGCAGCCAGGGACTAGCCGGAACCGGGGAGCTGTTTTTT | CASSQGLAGTGELFF
TRBJ2-7 | . | TRBV2 | . | TGTGCCAGCAGTGAACAACTATTCAGCTCCTACGAGCAGTACTTC | CASSEQLFSSYEQYF
TRBJ2-7 | . | TRBV23-1 | . | TGCGCCAGCAGTCAATCGAGGGCAGGGGCAGGGTACGAGCAGTACTTC | CASSQSRAGAGYEQYF